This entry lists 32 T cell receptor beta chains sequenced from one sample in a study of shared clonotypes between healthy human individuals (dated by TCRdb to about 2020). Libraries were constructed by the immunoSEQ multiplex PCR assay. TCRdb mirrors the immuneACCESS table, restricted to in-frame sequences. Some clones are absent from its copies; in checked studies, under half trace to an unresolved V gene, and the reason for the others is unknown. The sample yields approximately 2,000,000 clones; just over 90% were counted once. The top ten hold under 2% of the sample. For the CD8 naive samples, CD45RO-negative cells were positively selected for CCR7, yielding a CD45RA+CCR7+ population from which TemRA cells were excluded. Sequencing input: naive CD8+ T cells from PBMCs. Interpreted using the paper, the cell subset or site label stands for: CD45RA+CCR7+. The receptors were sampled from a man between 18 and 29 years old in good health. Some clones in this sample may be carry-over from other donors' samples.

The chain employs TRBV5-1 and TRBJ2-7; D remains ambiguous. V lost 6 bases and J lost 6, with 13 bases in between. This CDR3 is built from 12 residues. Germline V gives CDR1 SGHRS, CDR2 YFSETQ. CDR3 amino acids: CASKVGESEQYF. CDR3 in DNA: TGCGCCAGCAAGGTCGGTGAAAGCGAGCAGTACTTC.

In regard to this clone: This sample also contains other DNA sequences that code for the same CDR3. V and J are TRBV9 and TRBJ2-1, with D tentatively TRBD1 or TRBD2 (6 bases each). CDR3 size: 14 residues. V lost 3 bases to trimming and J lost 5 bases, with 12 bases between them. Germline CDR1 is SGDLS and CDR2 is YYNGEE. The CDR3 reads CASSGGGPHNEQFF. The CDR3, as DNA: TGTGCCAGCAGCGGAGGGGGGCCCCACAATGAGCAGTTCTTC.

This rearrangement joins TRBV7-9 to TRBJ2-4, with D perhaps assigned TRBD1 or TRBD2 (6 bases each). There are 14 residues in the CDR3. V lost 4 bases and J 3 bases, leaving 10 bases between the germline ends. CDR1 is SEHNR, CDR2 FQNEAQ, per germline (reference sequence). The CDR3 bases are TGTGCCAGCAGCTCGGAGGGGGTCAAAAACATTCAGTACTTC. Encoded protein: CASSSEGVKNIQYF.

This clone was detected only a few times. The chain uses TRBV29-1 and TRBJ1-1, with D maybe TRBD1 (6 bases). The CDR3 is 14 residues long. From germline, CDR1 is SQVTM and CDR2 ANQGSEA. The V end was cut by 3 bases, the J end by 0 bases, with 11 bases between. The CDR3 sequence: CSVDGQPMNTEAFF. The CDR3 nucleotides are TGCAGCGTTGACGGACAGCCCATGAACACTGAAGCTTTCTTT. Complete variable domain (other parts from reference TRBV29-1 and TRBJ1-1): SAVISQKPSRDICQRGTSLTIQCQVDSQVTMMFWYRQQPGQSLTLIATANQGSEATYESGFVIDKFPISRPNLTFSTLTVSNMSPEDSSIYLCSVDGQPMNTEAFFGQGTRLTVV.

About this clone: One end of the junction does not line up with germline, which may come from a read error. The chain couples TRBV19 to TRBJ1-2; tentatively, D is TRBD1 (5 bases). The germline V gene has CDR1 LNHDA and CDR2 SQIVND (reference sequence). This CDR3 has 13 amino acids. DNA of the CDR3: TGTGCCAGTACCCCGGCCTGGGACTATCGCTACACCTTC. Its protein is CASTPAWDYRYTF.

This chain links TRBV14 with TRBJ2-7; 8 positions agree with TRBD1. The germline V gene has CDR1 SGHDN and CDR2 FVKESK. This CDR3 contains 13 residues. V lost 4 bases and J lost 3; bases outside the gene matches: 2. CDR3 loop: CASSRDRSYEQYF. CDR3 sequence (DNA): TGTGCCAGCAGCCGGGACAGGAGCTACGAGCAGTACTTC.

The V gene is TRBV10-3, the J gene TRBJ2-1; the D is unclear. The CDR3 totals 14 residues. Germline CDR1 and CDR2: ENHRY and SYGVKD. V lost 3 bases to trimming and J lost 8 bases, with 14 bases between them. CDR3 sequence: CAISESSVRDEQFF. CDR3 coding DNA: TGTGCCATCAGTGAAAGCTCTGTTCGGGATGAGCAGTTCTTC.

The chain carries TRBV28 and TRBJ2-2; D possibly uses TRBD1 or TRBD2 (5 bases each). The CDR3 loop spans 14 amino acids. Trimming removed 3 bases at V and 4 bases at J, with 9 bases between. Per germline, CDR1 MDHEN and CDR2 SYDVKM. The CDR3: CASSFLGVTGELFF. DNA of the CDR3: TGTGCCAGCAGTTTCCTGGGGGTCACCGGGGAGCTGTTTTTT.

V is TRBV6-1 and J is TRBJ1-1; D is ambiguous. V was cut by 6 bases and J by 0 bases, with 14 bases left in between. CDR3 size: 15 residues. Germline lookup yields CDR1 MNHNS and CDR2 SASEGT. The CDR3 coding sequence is TGTGCCAGCAGCTATCCAGAATCTATGAACACTGAAGCTTTCTTT. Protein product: CASSYPESMNTEAFF.

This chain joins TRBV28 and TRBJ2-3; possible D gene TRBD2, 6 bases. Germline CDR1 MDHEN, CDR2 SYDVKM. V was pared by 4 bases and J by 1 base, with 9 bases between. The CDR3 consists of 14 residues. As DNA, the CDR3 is TGTGCCAGCAGTTCGGGACTCCGCACAGATACGCAGTATTTT. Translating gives CASSSGLRTDTQYF.

As DNA, the CDR3 is TGTGCCAGCTCAGAGGGACAGTTTAACTCTGGGGCCAACGTCCTGACTTTC. It codes for CASSEGQFNSGANVLTF. V and J are TRBV18 and TRBJ2-6; 7 bases match TRBD1. Germline V gives CDR1 KGHSH, CDR2 LQKENI. V trimming: 5 bases; J trimming: 0 bases; junction bases outside the gene matches: 7. The length of the CDR3 is 17 residues.

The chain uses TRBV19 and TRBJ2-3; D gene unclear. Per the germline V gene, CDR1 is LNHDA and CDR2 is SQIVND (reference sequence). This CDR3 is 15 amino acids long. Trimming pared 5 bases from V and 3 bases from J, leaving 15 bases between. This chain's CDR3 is CASSFGRVRTDTQYF. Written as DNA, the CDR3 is TGTGCCAGTAGTTTCGGAAGGGTCCGGACAGATACGCAGTATTTT.

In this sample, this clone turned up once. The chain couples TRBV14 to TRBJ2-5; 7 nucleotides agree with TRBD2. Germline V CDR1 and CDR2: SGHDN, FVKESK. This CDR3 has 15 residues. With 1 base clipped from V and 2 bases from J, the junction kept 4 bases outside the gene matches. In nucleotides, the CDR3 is TGTGCCAGCAGCCAAGTCCGGACTAGGCAAGAGACCCAGTACTTC. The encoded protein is CASSQVRTRQETQYF.

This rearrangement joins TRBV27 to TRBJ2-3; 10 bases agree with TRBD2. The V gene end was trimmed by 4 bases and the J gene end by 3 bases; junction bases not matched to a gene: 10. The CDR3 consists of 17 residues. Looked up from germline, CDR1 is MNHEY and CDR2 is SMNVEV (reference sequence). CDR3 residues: CASSSRASGRLTDTQYF. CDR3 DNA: TGTGCCAGCAGTTCCCGGGCTAGCGGGAGATTAACAGATACGCAGTATTTT.

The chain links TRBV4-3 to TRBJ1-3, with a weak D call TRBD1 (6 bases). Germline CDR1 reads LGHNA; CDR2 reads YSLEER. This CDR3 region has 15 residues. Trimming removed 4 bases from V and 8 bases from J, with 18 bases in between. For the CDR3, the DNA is TGCGCCAGCAGCCCGGCACAGGGACGGTGGTACACCATATATTTT. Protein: CASSPAQGRWYTIYF.

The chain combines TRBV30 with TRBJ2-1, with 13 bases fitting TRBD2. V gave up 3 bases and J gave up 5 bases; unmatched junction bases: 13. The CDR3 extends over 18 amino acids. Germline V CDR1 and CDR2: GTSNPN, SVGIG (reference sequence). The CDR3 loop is CAWSAIGLGLAGDNEQFF. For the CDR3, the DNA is TGTGCCTGGAGCGCCATCGGACTCGGACTAGCGGGAGACAATGAGCAGTTCTTC. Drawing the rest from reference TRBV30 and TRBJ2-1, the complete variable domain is SQTIHQWPATLVQPVGSPLSLECTVEGTSNPNLYWYRQAAGRGLQLLFYSVGIGQISSEVPQNLSASRPQDRQFILSSKKLLLSDSGFYLCAWSAIGLGLAGDNEQFFGPGTRLTVL.

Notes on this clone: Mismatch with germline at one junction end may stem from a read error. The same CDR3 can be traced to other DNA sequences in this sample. The CDR3 spells CASSLGGGTYNEQFF. The CDR3 coding sequence is TGCGCCAGCAGCTTGGGAGGCGGGACCTATAATGAGCAGTTCTTC. The chain recombines TRBV5-1 with TRBJ2-1, with a tentative D call TRBD2 (6 bases). This CDR3 is built from 15 residues. CDR1 SGHRS and CDR2 YFSETQ come from the germline V gene.

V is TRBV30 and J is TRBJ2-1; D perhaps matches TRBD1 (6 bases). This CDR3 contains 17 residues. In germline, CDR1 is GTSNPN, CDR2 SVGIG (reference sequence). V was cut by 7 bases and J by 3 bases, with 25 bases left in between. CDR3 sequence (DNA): TGTGCCTCCTCGAAACTACAGGGCCCCGGGTTCTACAATGAGCAGTTCTTC. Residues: CASSKLQGPGFYNEQFF.

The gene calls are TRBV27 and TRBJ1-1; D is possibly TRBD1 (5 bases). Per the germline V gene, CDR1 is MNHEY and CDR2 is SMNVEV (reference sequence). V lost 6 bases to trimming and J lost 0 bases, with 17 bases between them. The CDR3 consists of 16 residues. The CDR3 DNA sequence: TGTGCCAGCAGCCCAGGTGGAGGGGCGATGAACACTGAAGCTTTCTTT. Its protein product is CASSPGGGAMNTEAFF.

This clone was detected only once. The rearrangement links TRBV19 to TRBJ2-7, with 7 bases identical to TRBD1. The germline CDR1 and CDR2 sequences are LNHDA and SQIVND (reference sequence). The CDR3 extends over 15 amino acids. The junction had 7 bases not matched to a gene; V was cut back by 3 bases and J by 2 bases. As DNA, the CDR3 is TGTGCCAGTAGTATTCAGGACAGGAACCCCTACGAGCAGTACTTC. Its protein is CASSIQDRNPYEQYF.

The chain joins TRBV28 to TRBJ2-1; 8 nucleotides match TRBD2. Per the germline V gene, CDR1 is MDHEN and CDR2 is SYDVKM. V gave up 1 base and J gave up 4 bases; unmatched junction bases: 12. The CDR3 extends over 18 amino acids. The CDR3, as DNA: TGTGCCAGCAGTTTATTACTAGCGGAGGGGGAGCTTTACAATGAGCAGTTCTTC. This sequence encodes CASSLLLAEGELYNEQFF.

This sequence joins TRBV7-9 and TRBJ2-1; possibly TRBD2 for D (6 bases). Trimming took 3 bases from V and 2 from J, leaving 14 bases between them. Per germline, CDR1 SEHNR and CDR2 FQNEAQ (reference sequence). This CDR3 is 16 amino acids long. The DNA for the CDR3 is TGTGCCAGCAGCTTCGGGACTCAGGGACCCTACAATGAGCAGTTCTTC. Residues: CASSFGTQGPYNEQFF.

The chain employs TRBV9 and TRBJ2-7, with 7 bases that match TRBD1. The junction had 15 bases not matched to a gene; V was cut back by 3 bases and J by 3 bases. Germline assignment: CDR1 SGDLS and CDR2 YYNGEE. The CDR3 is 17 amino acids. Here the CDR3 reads CASSATITGAPYYEQYF. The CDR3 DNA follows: TGTGCCAGCAGCGCGACCATTACAGGGGCCCCCTACTACGAGCAGTACTTC. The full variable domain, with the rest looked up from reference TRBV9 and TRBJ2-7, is DSGVTQTPKHLITATGQRVTLRCSPRSGDLSVYWYQQSLDQGLQFLIQYYNGEERAKGNILERFSAQQFPDLHSELNLSSLELGDSALYFCASSATITGAPYYEQYFGPGTRLTVT.

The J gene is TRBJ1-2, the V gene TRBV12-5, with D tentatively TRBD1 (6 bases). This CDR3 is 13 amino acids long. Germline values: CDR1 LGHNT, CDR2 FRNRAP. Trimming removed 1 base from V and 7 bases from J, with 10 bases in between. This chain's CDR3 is CASGLADRRGYTF. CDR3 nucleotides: TGTGCTAGTGGTTTGGCGGACAGACGTGGCTACACCTTC.

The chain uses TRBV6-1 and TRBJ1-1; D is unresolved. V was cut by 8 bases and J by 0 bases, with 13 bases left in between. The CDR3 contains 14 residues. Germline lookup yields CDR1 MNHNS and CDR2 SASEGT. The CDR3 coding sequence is TGTGCCAGCGGCGCAGGCCACTTGAACACTGAAGCTTTCTTT. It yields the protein CASGAGHLNTEAFF.

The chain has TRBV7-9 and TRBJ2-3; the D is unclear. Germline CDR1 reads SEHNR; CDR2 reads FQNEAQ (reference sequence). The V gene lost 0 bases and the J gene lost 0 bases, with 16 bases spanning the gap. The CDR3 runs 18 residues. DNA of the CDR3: TGTGCCAGCAGCTTAGCGCTGGCGGTTGGGCCTAGCACAGATACGCAGTATTTT. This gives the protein CASSLALAVGPSTDTQYF. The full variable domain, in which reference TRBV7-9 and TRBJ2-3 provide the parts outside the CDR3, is DTGVSQNPRHKITKRGQNVTFRCDPISEHNRLYWYRQTLGQGPEFLTYFQNEAQLEKSRLLSDRFSAERPKGSFSTLEIQRTEQGDSAMYLCASSLALAVGPSTDTQYFGPGTRLTVL.

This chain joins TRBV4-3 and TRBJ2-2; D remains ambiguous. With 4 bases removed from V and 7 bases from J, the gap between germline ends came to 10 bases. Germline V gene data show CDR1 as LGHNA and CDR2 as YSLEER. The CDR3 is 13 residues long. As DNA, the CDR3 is TGCGCCAGCAGCCCCTCGCGAGGCGGGGAGCTGTTTTTT. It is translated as CASSPSRGGELFF.

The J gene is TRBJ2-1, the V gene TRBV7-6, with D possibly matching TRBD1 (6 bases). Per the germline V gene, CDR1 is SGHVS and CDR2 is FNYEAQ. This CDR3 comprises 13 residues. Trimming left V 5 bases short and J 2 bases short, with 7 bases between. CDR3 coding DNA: TGTGCCAGCAGCCAGGGGCCCTACAATGAGCAGTTCTTC. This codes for CASSQGPYNEQFF.

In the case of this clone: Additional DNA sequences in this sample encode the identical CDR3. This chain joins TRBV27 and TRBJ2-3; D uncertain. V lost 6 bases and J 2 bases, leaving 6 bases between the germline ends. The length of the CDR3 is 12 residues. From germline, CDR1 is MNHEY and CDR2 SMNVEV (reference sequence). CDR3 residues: CASSLYTDTQYF. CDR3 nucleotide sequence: TGTGCCAGCAGCCTCTACACAGATACGCAGTATTTT.

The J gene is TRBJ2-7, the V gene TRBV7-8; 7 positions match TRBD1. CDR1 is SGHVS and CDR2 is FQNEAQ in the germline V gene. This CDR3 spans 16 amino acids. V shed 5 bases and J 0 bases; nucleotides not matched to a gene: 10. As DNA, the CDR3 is TGTGCCAGCAGCCCGCCCCCGGGACAGTACTCCTACGAGCAGTACTTC. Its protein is CASSPPPGQYSYEQYF.

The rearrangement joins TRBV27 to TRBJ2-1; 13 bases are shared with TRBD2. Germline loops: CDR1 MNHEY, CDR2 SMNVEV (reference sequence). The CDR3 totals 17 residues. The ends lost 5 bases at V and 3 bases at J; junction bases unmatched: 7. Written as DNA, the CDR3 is TGTGCCAGCAGTCCGGCCGGGACTAGCGGGATCTACAATGAGCAGTTCTTC. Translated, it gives CASSPAGTSGIYNEQFF.

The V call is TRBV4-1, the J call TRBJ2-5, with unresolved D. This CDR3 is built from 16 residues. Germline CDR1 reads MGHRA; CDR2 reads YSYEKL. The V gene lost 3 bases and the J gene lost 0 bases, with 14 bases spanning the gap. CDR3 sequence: CASSHPRYSDQETQYF. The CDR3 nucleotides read TGCGCCAGCAGCCACCCCAGGTACTCCGACCAAGAGACCCAGTACTTC.